These 31 T cell receptor beta chains originate from one sample sequenced in a study of post-analysis software for immune sequencing data. General study points: Five or six TRBV segments, TRBV5-6, TRBV5-1 and TRBV20-1 among them, were found more frequent in patients than controls.

These receptors lack a known antigen. The TCR beta cDNA libraries contained unique molecular identifiers. One entry per CDR3 protein results from TCRdb running MiXCR on the PCR reads. The table shows some 700,000 distinct CDR3 sequences, with 55% to 70% occurring only once. Sequencing input: blood. These receptor sequences come from a girl aged 2-10 years with multiple sclerosis.

V and J are TRBV7-2 and TRBJ2-5, with D possibly TRBD2 on 5 matching bases. Trimming took off 0 bases at V and 5 bases at J, with 10 bases between the two ends. CDR1 is SGHTA, CDR2 FQGNSA, per germline. The CDR3 is made up of 14 amino acids. The CDR3, as DNA: TGTGCCAGCAGCTTAGCGCAGCGGCCGGAGACCCAGTACTTC. Amino acids: CASSLAQRPETQYF. Looking up the rest from reference TRBV7-2 and TRBJ2-5 gives the full variable domain: GAGVSQSPSNKVTEKGKDVELRCDPISGHTALYWYRQSLGQGLEFLIYFQGNSAPDKSGLPSDRFSAERTGGSVSTLTIQRTQQEDSAVYLCASSLAQRPETQYFGPGTRLLVL.

This chain connects TRBV29-1 to TRBJ2-3; 8 bases are a match to TRBD2. After removal of 4 bases from V and 2 bases from J, the junction contained 8 bases not matched to a gene. The CDR3 totals 15 residues. CDR1 and CDR2 from the germline V gene are SQVTM and ANQGSEA. This CDR3 is CSVGWETSATDTQYF. CDR3 nucleotides: TGCAGCGTTGGGTGGGAGACTAGCGCCACAGATACGCAGTATTTT.

In this sample, this clonotype turned up a few times. As DNA, the CDR3 is TGCAGTGCTAGTATAGGGGACGAGCAGTACTTC. It encodes CSASIGDEQYF. This chain joins TRBV20-1 and TRBJ2-7; maybe TRBD1 (5 bases). The V end lost 3 bases, the J end lost 5 bases, and 8 bases lay between the germline ends. The CDR3 loop spans 11 amino acids. CDR1 DFQATT and CDR2 SNEGSKA come from the germline V gene (reference sequence).

This clonotype was seen more than once but under ten times. This chain links TRBV15 with TRBJ2-3; D gene ambiguous. This CDR3 has 16 amino acids. Deletions cut 0 bases from V and 7 bases from J, with 17 bases between. The germline CDR1 and CDR2 sequences are LNHNV and YYDKDF (reference sequence). This CDR3 is CATSRDQTSDAYTQYF. In DNA, the CDR3 is TGTGCCACCAGCAGAGATCAAACCTCGGACGCCTATACGCAGTATTTT.

The rearrangement joins TRBV6-1 to TRBJ2-1; 9 bases align to TRBD2. This CDR3 comprises 15 residues. The germline V gene encodes CDR1 MNHNS and CDR2 SASEGT. J lost 1 base, V lost 4 bases, and 2 bases had no gene match. The CDR3 here is CASSARGGSYNEQFF. In nucleotides, the CDR3 is TGTGCCAGCAGTGCGCGGGGGGGGTCCTACAATGAGCAGTTCTTC.

Remarks on this clonotype: One end of the junction fails to match germline, which may point to a read error. V gene TRBV11-2 combines with J gene TRBJ1-1; weak D call: TRBD1 (5 bases). There are 15 residues in the CDR3. The germline V gene encodes CDR1 SGHAT and CDR2 FQNNGV. CDR3 protein: CAGSPQRDSGHRAFF. The CDR3 DNA follows: TGTGCCGGCAGCCCCCAGAGGGACTCGGGGCATCGAGCTTTCTTT.

J is TRBJ1-2 and V is TRBV6-1; no definite D call. V gave up 7 bases and J gave up 7 bases, with 10 bases separating them. The CDR3 totals 11 residues. Germline V gene lookup returns CDR1 MNHNS and CDR2 SASEGT. CDR3 loop: CASTLGSGYTF. DNA of the CDR3: TGTGCCAGCACCCTGGGAAGTGGCTACACCTTC.

V usage is TRBV20-1 and J usage is TRBJ2-3, with 8 positions matching TRBD2. The V gene end was trimmed by 4 bases and the J gene end by 0 bases; junction bases not matched to a gene: 0. The CDR3 is 13 residues long. Per germline, CDR1 DFQATT and CDR2 SNEGSKA (reference sequence). CDR3 residues: CSATSGSTDTQYF. CDR3 nucleotides: TGCAGTGCTACTAGCGGGAGCACAGATACGCAGTATTTT.

In its sample, this clonotype was seen once. This chain uses TRBV6-5 with TRBJ1-3, with D possibly being TRBD1 (5 bases). This CDR3 is 16 amino acids long. V was pared by 4 bases and J by 0 bases, with 13 bases between. The germline V gene has CDR1 MNHEY and CDR2 SVGAGI. The DNA of the CDR3 is TGTGCCAGCAGTTGGGGGTTCTCGAGCTCTGGAAACACCATATATTTT. This sequence encodes CASSWGFSSSGNTIYF.

This clonotype appeared a few times. The chain couples TRBV6-5 to TRBJ2-7; 8 bases line up with TRBD2. Looked up from germline, CDR1 is MNHEY and CDR2 is SVGAGI. V trimming: 0 bases; J trimming: 3 bases; junction bases outside the gene matches: 4. The CDR3 spans 15 residues. The CDR3 here is CASSYSAAGGYEQYF. The CDR3 nucleotides read TGTGCCAGCAGTTACTCGGCGGCGGGAGGCTACGAGCAGTACTTC.

Points on this clonotype: Its ends do not fully match the called genes, so a read error is possible. The V call is TRBV5-1, the J call TRBJ2-1; TRBD2 is a possible D gene (5 bases). In germline, CDR1 is SGHRS, CDR2 YFSETQ. CDR3 length: 14 residues. Here the CDR3 reads CASSLDSGYNEQFF. CDR3 coding DNA: TGTGCCAGCAGCTTGGACTCGGGTTACAATGAGCAGTTCTTC.

This clonotype was seen more than once but under ten times. At one boundary the junction diverges from the germline segment, which might be a read error. J is TRBJ2-7 and V is TRBV12-3 or TRBV12-4; D may be TRBD1 (5 bases). CDR3 length: 14 amino acids. CDR3 nucleotide sequence: TGTGCCAGCAGTTTCTCATCCAGGGCCGACGAGCAGTATTTC. Its protein product is CASSFSSRADEQYF.

This clonotype was seen a handful of times. This rearrangement joins TRBV6-5 to TRBJ2-1, with 11 bases aligning to TRBD2. Trimming removed 6 bases from V and 5 bases from J; junction bases left unmatched: 9. Germline V lookup: CDR1 MNHEY, CDR2 SVGAGI. The CDR3 consists of 16 residues. CDR3 bases: TGTGCCAGCAGGCCCCCGGGACTAGCGGTAGACAATGAGCAGTTCTTC. This sequence encodes CASRPPGLAVDNEQFF.

The table lists this clonotype with a few counts. The CDR3 coding sequence is TGCAGCGTAGAGGGACAGGGGACAGAGACCCAGTACTTC. Protein: CSVEGQGTETQYF. J is TRBJ2-4 and V is TRBV29-1; 10 bases fit TRBD1. Gene TRBJ2-5 matches the end of the DNA better, so the J call may be wrong. CDR1 SQVTM and CDR2 ANQGSEA come from the germline V gene. The CDR3 spans 13 residues.

J is TRBJ2-1 and V is TRBV29-1; no definite D call. The V end lost 0 bases, the J end lost 11 bases, and 5 bases lay between the germline ends. The V gene's germline CDR1 is SQVTM and CDR2 ANQGSEA. This CDR3 contains 10 residues. The CDR3 sequence is CSVEEAQQFF. The DNA of the CDR3 is TGCAGCGTTGAAGAAGCCCAGCAGTTCTTC.

This chain links TRBV11-1 with TRBJ2-1; weak D call: TRBD1 (6 bases). V lost 6 bases and J 4 bases, leaving 10 bases between the germline ends. Looked up from germline, CDR1 is SGHAT and CDR2 is FQDESV (reference sequence). The CDR3 covers 13 residues. The CDR3, as DNA: TGTGCCAGCAGGAAGACAGGTTACAATGAGCAGTTCTTC. Its translation: CASRKTGYNEQFF.

This clonotype was seen a handful of times. The rearrangement uses TRBV4-3 and TRBJ2-1, with D tentatively TRBD1 (6 bases). This CDR3 is built from 16 residues. Trimming took off 0 bases at V and 4 bases at J, with 13 bases between the two ends. The germline CDR1 and CDR2 sequences are LGHNA and YSLEER. Written as DNA, the CDR3 is TGCGCCAGCAGCCAAGATCCCGGGACAATATACAATGAGCAGTTCTTC. This gives the protein CASSQDPGTIYNEQFF.

V is TRBV29-1 and J is TRBJ2-4; TRBD1 might be the D (5 bases). Per the germline V gene, CDR1 is SQVTM and CDR2 is ANQGSEA. V dropped 2 bases and J dropped 7 bases, with 18 bases sitting between them. The CDR3 runs 15 residues. The CDR3 DNA reads TGCAGCGTTGAATCTGCAGGGTCGCACCGGAACATTCAGTACTTC. This gives the protein CSVESAGSHRNIQYF. The complete variable domain, with remaining parts taken from reference TRBV29-1 and TRBJ2-4, reads SAVISQKPSRDICQRGTSLTIQCQVDSQVTMMFWYRQQPGQSLTLIATANQGSEATYESGFVIDKFPISRPNLTFSTLTVSNMSPEDSSIYLCSVESAGSHRNIQYFGAGTRLSVL.

The V and J genes are TRBV6-1 and TRBJ2-1, with D perhaps TRBD1 (6 bases). The germline V and J ends were trimmed by 1 base and 8 bases, with 12 bases remaining between them. CDR1 is MNHNS, CDR2 SASEGT, per germline. The CDR3 totals 14 residues. CDR3 amino acids: CASSEVTGWDEQFF. The CDR3 bases are TGTGCCAGCAGTGAAGTTACAGGGTGGGATGAGCAGTTCTTC.

The chain is built from TRBV29-1 and TRBJ2-1; no firm D call. The V end lost 4 bases, the J end lost 4 bases, and 11 bases lay between the germline ends. This CDR3 has 13 amino acids. In germline, CDR1 is SQVTM, CDR2 ANQGSEA. The DNA for the CDR3 is TGCAGCGTTGTTGTGGGGTCGTACAATGAGCAGTTCTTC. This codes for CSVVVGSYNEQFF.

This clonotype was recorded a few times. This chain's CDR3 is CASIQKDRGSYEQYF. CDR3 sequence (DNA): TGTGCCAGCATTCAGAAAGACAGGGGCAGCTACGAGCAGTACTTC. The chain combines TRBV5-5 with TRBJ2-4; 8 bases line up with TRBD1. The DNA end is a closer match to TRBJ2-7, so the J assignment may be wrong. Germline CDR1 and CDR2: SGHKS and YYEKEE (reference sequence). The CDR3 is made up of 15 amino acids.

A few counts support this clonotype. J is TRBJ1-4 and V is TRBV12-5, with a possible D match to TRBD1 (6 bases). V was shortened by 6 bases and J by 7 bases, with 15 bases between the two germline ends. CDR1 and CDR2 from the germline V gene are LGHNT and FRNRAP. The CDR3 is 14 residues long. As DNA, the CDR3 is TGTGCTAGTGGCCGCTCCGGGACACCTGAAAAACTGTTTTTT. Protein sequence: CASGRSGTPEKLFF.

The V and J genes are TRBV12-3 or TRBV12-4 and TRBJ1-1; D is unresolved. This CDR3 has 13 residues. V was shortened by 6 bases and J by 1 base, with 9 bases between the two germline ends. CDR3 nucleotides: TGTGCCAGCAGGGCTGCGAGGAACACTGAAGCTTTCTTT. This gives the protein CASRAARNTEAFF.

This clonotype was counted at least ten times. The chain uses TRBV7-6 and TRBJ1-6; D is uncertain. V was pared by 1 base and J by 10 bases, with 5 bases between. The CDR3 covers 12 residues. Germline V lookup: CDR1 SGHVS, CDR2 FNYEAQ. CDR3: CASSLEGSPLHF. Here the CDR3 DNA reads TGTGCCAGCAGCTTAGAGGGATCACCCCTCCACTTT. Full variable domain (rest looked up from reference TRBV7-6 and TRBJ1-6): GAGVSQSPRYKVTKRGQDVALRCDPISGHVSLYWYRQALGQGPEFLTYFNYEAQQDKSGLPNDRFSAERPEGSISTLTIQRTEQRDSAMYRCASSLEGSPLHFGNGTRLTVT.

This chain uses TRBV6-1 with TRBJ2-1; perhaps TRBD2 as D (7 bases). Germline V gene sequence: CDR1 MNHNS, CDR2 SASEGT. Trimming removed 6 bases from V and 8 bases from J, with 14 bases in between. The CDR3 is 13 amino acids. The CDR3, as DNA: TGTGCCAGCAGGACCGGGGGGCAGGATGAGCAGTTCTTC. It translates to CASRTGGQDEQFF.

This rearrangement joins TRBV4-1 to TRBJ2-1; 7 bases match TRBD1. The J call may be incorrect, as the DNA end agrees better with TRBJ2-7. Looked up from germline, CDR1 is MGHRA and CDR2 is YSYEKL. The CDR3 has 14 amino acids. The DNA of the CDR3 is TGCGCCAGCAGCCAAGCAGGGGGAGACTACGAGCAGTACTTC. This codes for CASSQAGGDYEQYF.

The V and J genes are TRBV11-2 and TRBJ1-2, with 7 positions matching TRBD1. J was trimmed by 6 bases and V by 5 bases; bases with no gene match: 12. The CDR3 is 15 residues long. The V gene's germline CDR1 is SGHAT and CDR2 FQNNGV. The CDR3 DNA reads as TGTGCCAGCAGCAACAGACAGGGACGGATTGATGGCTACACCTTC. Translation: CASSNRQGRIDGYTF.

V usage is TRBV4-3 and J usage is TRBJ2-1, with no clear D. Germline V CDR1 and CDR2: LGHNA, YSLEER. The ends were cut back, 4 bases at V and 4 bases at J, with 14 bases in the middle. CDR3 size: 15 residues. The CDR3 here is CASSLTAMVYNEQFF. For the CDR3, the DNA is TGCGCCAGCAGCCTCACGGCCATGGTTTACAATGAGCAGTTCTTC.

This clonotype was found a few times. The chain is built from TRBV4-2 and TRBJ2-5; D is unresolved. The germline V gene encodes CDR1 LGHNA and CDR2 YNFKEQ. Trimming left V 1 base short and J 0 bases short, with 6 bases between. This CDR3 has 14 residues. Written as DNA, the CDR3 is TGTGCCAGCAGCCAAGTACCCTACCAAGAGACCCAGTACTTC. It specifies CASSQVPYQETQYF.

This chain joins TRBV29-1 and TRBJ1-1; tentatively, D is TRBD1 (6 bases). V dropped 4 bases and J dropped 0 bases, with 15 bases sitting between them. CDR3 length equals 15 residues. Germline V lookup: CDR1 SQVTM, CDR2 ANQGSEA. The DNA of the CDR3 is TGCAGCGTTGTAGAAGGGGGGTCCATGAACACTGAAGCTTTCTTT. Protein: CSVVEGGSMNTEAFF.

The chain recombines TRBV7-2 with TRBJ1-1, with TRBD1 as a possible D gene (5 bases). The germline V gene has CDR1 SGHTA and CDR2 FQGNSA. The CDR3 sequence is 15 residues long. The V and J ends lost 8 bases and 0 bases respectively, with 16 bases between them. DNA of the CDR3: TGTGCCAGCCTGACGGGGCCACCGTTGAACACTGAAGCTTTCTTT. Translation: CASLTGPPLNTEAFF.